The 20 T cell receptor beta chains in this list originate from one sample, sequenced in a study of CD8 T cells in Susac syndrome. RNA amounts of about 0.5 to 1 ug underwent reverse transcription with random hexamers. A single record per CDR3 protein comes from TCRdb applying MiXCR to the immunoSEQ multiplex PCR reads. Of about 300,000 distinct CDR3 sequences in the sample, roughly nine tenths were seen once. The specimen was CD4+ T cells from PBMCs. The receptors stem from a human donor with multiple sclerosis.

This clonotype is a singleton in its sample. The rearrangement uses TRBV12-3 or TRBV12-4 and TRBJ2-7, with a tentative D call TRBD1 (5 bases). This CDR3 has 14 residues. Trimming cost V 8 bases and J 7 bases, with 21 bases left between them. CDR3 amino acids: CASGVEVQGMEQYF. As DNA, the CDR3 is TGTGCCAGCGGGGTAGAGGTGCAGGGAATGGAGCAGTACTTC.

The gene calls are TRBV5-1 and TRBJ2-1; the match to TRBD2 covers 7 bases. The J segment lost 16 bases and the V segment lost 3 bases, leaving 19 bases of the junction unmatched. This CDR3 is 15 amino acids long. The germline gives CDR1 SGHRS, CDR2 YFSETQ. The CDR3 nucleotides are TGCGCCAGCAGCTCCTCTGGACTAGGTTACGGGCTCAGTTTCTTC. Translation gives CASSSSGLGYGLSFF.

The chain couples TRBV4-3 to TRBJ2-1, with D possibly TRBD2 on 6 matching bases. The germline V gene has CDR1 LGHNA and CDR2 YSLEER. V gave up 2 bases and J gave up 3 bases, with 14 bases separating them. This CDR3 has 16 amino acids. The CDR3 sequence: CASSQTYRDFYNEQFF. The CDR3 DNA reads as TGCGCCAGCAGCCAAACCTACCGGGACTTCTACAATGAGCAGTTCTTC.

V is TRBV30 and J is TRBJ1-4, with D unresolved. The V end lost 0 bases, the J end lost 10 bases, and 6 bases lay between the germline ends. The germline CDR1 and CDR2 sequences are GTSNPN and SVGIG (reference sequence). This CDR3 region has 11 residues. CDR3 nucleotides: TGTGCCTGGAGTGTCGGAGGAAAACTGTTTTTT. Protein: CAWSVGGKLFF.

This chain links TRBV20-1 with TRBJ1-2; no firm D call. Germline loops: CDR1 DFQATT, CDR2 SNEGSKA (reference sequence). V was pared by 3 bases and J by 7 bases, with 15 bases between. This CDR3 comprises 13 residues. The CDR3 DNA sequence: TGCAGTGCTAGGGATTCTAGTCGCGTTGGCTACACCTTC. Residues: CSARDSSRVGYTF.

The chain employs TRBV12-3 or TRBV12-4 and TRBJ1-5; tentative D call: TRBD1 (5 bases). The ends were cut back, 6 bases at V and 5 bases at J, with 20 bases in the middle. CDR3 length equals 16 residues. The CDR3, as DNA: TGTGCCAGCAGCCCCGGACCCGGGACTCAAGATCAGCCCCAGCATTTT. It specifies CASSPGPGTQDQPQHF.

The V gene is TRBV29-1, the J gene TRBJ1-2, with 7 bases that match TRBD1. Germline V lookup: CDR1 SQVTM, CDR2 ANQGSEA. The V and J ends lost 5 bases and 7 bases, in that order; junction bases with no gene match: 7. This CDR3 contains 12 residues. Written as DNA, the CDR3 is TGCAGCGTTCGTACGTCAGGGGGTGGCTACACCTTC. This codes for CSVRTSGGGYTF.

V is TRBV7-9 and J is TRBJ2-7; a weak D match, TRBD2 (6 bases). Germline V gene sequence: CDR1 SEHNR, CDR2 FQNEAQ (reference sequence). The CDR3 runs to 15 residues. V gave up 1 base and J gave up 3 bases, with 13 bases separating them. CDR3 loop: CASSLVLAGLYEQYF. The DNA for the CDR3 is TGTGCCAGCAGCTTAGTACTAGCAGGTCTCTACGAGCAGTACTTC.

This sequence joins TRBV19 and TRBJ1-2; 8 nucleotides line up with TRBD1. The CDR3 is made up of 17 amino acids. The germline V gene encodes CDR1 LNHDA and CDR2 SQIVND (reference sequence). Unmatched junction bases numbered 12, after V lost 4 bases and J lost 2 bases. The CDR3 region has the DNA TGTGCCAGTAGTACCCGACAGGGGCCCCTCTTCAACTATGGCTACACCTTC. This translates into CASSTRQGPLFNYGYTF. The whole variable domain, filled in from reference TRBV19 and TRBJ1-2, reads DGGITQSPKYLFRKEGQNVTLSCEQNLNHDAMYWYRQDPGQGLRLIYYSQIVNDFQKGDIAEGYSVSREKKESFPLTVTSAQKNPTAFYLCASSTRQGPLFNYGYTFGSGTRLTVV.

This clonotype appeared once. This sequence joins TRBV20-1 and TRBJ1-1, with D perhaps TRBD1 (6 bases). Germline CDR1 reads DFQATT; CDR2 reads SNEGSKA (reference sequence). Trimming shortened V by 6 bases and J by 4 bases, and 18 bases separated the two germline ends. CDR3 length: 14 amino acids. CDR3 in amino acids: CSARVGGGGTEAFF. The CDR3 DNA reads TGCAGTGCGCGTGTGGGGGGCGGAGGCACTGAAGCTTTCTTT.

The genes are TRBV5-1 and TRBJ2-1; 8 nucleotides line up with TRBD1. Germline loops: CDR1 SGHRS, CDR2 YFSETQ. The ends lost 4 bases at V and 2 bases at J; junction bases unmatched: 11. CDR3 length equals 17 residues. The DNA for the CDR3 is TGCGCCAGCAGCCGCTACTCAGGGGGCGAGGCCTACAATGAGCAGTTCTTC. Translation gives CASSRYSGGEAYNEQFF.

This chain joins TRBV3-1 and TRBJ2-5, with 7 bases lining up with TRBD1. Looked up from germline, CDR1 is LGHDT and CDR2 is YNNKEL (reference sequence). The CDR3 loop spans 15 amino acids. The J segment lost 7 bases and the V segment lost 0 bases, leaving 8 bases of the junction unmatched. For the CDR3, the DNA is TGTGCCAGCAGCCAAGATACAGGGGTTTTGGGGACCCAGTACTTC. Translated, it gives CASSQDTGVLGTQYF.

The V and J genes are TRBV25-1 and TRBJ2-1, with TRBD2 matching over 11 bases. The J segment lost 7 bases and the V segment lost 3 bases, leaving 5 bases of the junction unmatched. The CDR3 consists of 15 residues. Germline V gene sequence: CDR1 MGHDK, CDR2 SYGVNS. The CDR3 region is CASSDLASGRNEQFF. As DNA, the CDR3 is TGTGCCAGCAGTGACTTGGCTAGCGGGAGGAATGAGCAGTTCTTC.

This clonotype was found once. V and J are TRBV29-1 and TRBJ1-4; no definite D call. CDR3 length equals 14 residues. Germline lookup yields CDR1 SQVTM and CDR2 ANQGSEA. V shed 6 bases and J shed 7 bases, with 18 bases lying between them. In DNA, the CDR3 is TGCAGCGTGTCCGGTGGCCACCGGGGTGAAAAACTGTTTTTT. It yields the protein CSVSGGHRGEKLFF.

CDR3: CASRTMGGLDTEAFF. The CDR3 DNA reads TGTGCCAGCAGGACTATGGGAGGATTGGACACTGAAGCTTTCTTT. The chain carries TRBV7-3 and TRBJ1-1, with D unresolved. Per the germline V gene, CDR1 is SGHTA and CDR2 is FQGTGA. Trimming left V 6 bases short and J 3 bases short, with 17 bases between. The CDR3 spans 15 residues.

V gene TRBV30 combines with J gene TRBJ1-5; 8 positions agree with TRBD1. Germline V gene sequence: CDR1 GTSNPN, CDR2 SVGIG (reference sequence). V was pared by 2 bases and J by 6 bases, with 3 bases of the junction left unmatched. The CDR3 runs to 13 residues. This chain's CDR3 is CAWSPDRGQPQHF. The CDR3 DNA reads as TGTGCCTGGAGTCCCGACAGGGGTCAGCCCCAGCATTTT.

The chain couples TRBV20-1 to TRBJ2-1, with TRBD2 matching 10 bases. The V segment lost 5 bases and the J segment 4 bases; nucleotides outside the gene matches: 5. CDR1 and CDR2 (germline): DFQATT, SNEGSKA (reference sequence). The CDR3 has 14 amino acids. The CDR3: CSALAGGGYNEQFF. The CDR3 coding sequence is TGCAGTGCTTTAGCGGGAGGTGGTTACAATGAGCAGTTCTTC.

The CDR3 reads CASSYWTEANYGYTF. The DNA of the CDR3 is TGTGCCAGCAGTTACTGGACAGAAGCTAACTATGGCTACACCTTC. The rearrangement links TRBV6-6 to TRBJ1-2; D might be TRBD1 (6 bases). The germline V and J ends were trimmed by 1 base and 0 bases, with 9 bases remaining between them. The germline CDR1 and CDR2 sequences are MNHNY and SVGAGI (reference sequence). There are 15 residues in the CDR3.

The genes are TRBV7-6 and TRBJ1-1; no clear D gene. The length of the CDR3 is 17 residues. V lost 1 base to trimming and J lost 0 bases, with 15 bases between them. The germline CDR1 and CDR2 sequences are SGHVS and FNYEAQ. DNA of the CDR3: TGTGCCAGCAGCTTAGGGGCCCGAGACGGAATGAACACTGAAGCTTTCTTT. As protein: CASSLGARDGMNTEAFF.

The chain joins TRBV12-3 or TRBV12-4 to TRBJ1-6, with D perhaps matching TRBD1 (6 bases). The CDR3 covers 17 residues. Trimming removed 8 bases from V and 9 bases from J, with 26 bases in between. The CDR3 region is CASFYRGQGRRGSPLHF. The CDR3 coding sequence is TGTGCCAGCTTTTATCGGGGGCAGGGCCGGCGGGGTTCACCCCTCCACTTT.